The T cell receptor (beta chain) described here comes from a study of T cells after yellow fever vaccination. Across the study: It was SMART-Seq v4 Ultra Low Input that prepared the fractions with low cell numbers.

On this clonotype itself: Its target is unknown.

Study results and caveats: Subsequent to the booster, the majority of primary-vaccination clones reappeared (approximately 95% CD4, approximately 90% CD8). A weaker secondary response peaked on day 5, the primary on day 15.

TCR cDNA, made by 5'RACE template switching, carried an added universal primer site and UMIs. TCRdb processed the 5' RACE reads anew with MiXCR; each CDR3 protein has one entry. The sample includes about 430,000 distinct CDR3 sequences, approximately 18% of them seen just once. The CDR3 runs 14 residues. Germline assignment: CDR1 LNHNV and CDR2 YYDKDF (reference sequence). The ends were cut back, 1 base at V and 5 bases at J, with 11 bases in the middle. The gene calls are TRBV15 and TRBJ1-1, with a tentative D call TRBD1 (5 bases). Source: PBMCs, taken before the yellow fever booster vaccination. The TCR sequence derives from a man aged 18 to 29 who received the YFV17D yellow fever vaccine. The CDR3 is CATSRARAGTEAFF. The CDR3 nucleotides read TGTGCCACCAGCAGAGCCAGGGCAGGGACTGAAGCTTTCTTT. The full variable domain, its missing parts supplied by reference TRBV15 and TRBJ1-1, is DAMVIQNPRYQVTQFGKPVTLSCSQTLNHNVMYWYQQKSSQAPKLLFHYYDKDFNNEADTPDNFQSRRPNTSFCFLDIRSPGLGDTAMYLCATSRARAGTEAFFGQGTRLTVV.